Sequencing of this T cell receptor beta chain was carried out in a study of Ad26.COV2.S vaccination and SARS-CoV-2 variants (dated by TCRdb to the early 2020s). Turning to the overall study: Vaccine-arm donors were drawn from COV1001, a multicentre, randomized, double-blind, placebo-controlled phase I-IIa trial of Ad26.COV2.S in healthy adults. Ad26.COV2.S was given intramuscularly at 5x10^10 or 1x10^11 viral particles, as a single shot or as two shots 56 days apart. Throughout the experiments and outcome assessment, investigators stayed blinded to trial group allocation. The TCR-sequenced set comprised around 30 samples: approximately 19 Ad26.COV2.S vaccine recipients, 5 placebo recipients and 8 SARS-CoV-2 convalescent individuals. TCRbeta repertoire sequencing was used to assess the specificity and breadth of SARS-CoV-2-reactive T cell receptors after Ad26.COV2.S vaccination. Trial participants were randomized into five groups of five: low-dose or high-dose Ad26.COV2.S given once or twice, or placebo on both occasions. Results the study describes overall, beyond this receptor: The study lacked the statistical power to compare responses across vaccine doses or regimens. It was noted by the authors that total T cell responses may have been underestimated by the TCR breadth and depth analyses. Higher spike-specific TCR breadth was observed in Ad26.COV2.S recipients than in placebo recipients (P = 0.0014). Vaccine and placebo recipients had similar non-spike TCR breadth, a finding consistent with the vaccine containing only spike. Substantial breadth of spike-specific CD8+ and CD4+ T cell responses was reported after vaccination.

The V end loses 6 bases and the J end loses 6 bases, and a stretch of 3 bases separates them. The germline V gene (reference sequence) specifies LNHDA as CDR1 and SQIVND as CDR2. Counted from cysteine to phenylalanine, this CDR3 has 9 amino acids. Only the CDR3 portion is preserved as DNA: 27 bases, with reading frame beginning at the first base. The immunoSEQ Assay was the method used to sequence TCRbeta CDR3 regions. After extraction, genomic DNA underwent amplification by bias-controlled multiplex PCR, followed by high-throughput sequencing. The paper's processing steps were these. To quantify the absolute abundance of every unique TCRbeta CDR3 region, sequences were collapsed and filtered. Usable DNA was measured by amplifying reference genes present in all nucleated cells, and TCRbeta template counts were normalized to that usable DNA to estimate T cell fraction. Repertoire TCRs were annotated as SARS-CoV-2-specific by exact matching of V gene, CDR3 amino acid sequence and J gene to a known reactive TCR set. The reference SARS-CoV-2 TCR set was obtained from MIRA and was filtered for enrichment in COVID-19-positive ImmuneCODE repertoires, whereby public or cross-reactive TCRs were removed. Based on the MIRA antigens, annotated TCRs were further analysed at the level of specific ORF or position within ORF. Depth was the summed frequency of annotated unique rearrangements, while breadth was defined as annotated unique rearrangements over total unique productive rearrangements. Two-sided Wilcoxon rank-sum tests were applied when comparing TCR breadth between groups. TCRdb holds this immuneACCESS table with in-frame rearrangements only. Some clones are missing; in checked studies, unresolved V genes explain under half, and the rest has no known cause. From that table come the V and J calls and clone size; the DNA was used to work out D and trimming. In all, the sample holds around 300,000 clones, and 88% of those were seen once. The top ten constitute 5.5% to 7% of the sample.

This sample's treatment or condition label indicates: 19 received Ad26.COV2.S at low or high dose, single or two shots; several received placebo; per-sample allocation not given. Repertoires of vaccine and placebo recipients were sequenced from samples taken on day 63 after the first injection. In Cohort 1b, roughly 26 adults aged 18-55 years were enrolled at a single site in Boston, USA, between 29 July and 7 August 2020. Ad26.COV2.S was a replication-incompetent adenovirus type 26 vector that expressed a prefusion-stabilized SARS-CoV-2 spike protein derived from the original Wuhan strain. The sample holds one count of this clone. Its binding antigen is unknown. Qualities for individual bases were not recorded, and no much larger clone is one base off.

Sequenced here: peripheral blood, sampled in a trial of Ad26.COV2.S vaccine versus placebo. The sequence joins TRBV19 to TRBJ2-7; the D gene remains uncertain. This TCR derives from a person aged 18 to 65 who received the Ad26.COV2.S COVID-19 vaccine or a placebo. The CDR3 protein is CASSREQYF. The DNA is TGTGCCAGTAGCCGCGAGCAGTACTTC.